The following is a T cell receptor beta chain sequence with its context. In its sample, this clonotype was seen many times. Its cognate antigen has yet to be identified. The input lacks base qualities; no much larger clone sits a single base away. Expansion of CD8+CD57+ cells had been shown by flow cytometry in the patients chosen for sequencing. Every patient had severe acquired aplastic anemia, diagnosed using the International Study of Aplastic Anemia and Agranulocytosis and Camitta criteria. No therapy had been received by the patients at the time of blood sampling. TCR repertoires of sorted CD4+ and CD8+ blood T cells from severe aplastic anemia patients and healthy subjects were deep-sequenced in the study. Patients were enrolled in the USA under clinicaltrials.gov protocols 00001620, 01623167, 00001397, 00071045, 00081523 and 00961064. Ficoll-Paque density gradient centrifugation was used to isolate peripheral blood mononuclear cells. Before DNA extraction, CD4+ and CD8+ T cells were sorted by FACS or by magnetic beads.

Genomic DNA was used as template for profiling of TCR beta VDJ combinations and CDR3 sequences. An Illumina HiSeq 2000 was used for TCR repertoire sequencing. In the original analysis: TRBV/TRBJ rearrangement plots, CDR3 size and DJ length profiles, and Simpson's diversity index were used to assess repertoires. Whichever DNA sequence was most abundant in the deep sequencing data was defined as the immunodominant clone. CDR3 amino acid sequences were screened for sharing across subjects and compared with published repertoires and the VDJdb database. TCRdb took the public reads, trimmed them with fastp at Q25, ran MiXCR for clone calling and kept in-frame beta chains. Each record represents a unique CDR3 protein, reported with the most common genes and DNA among its rows. TCRdb, not the original authors, processed these V and J calls. Present in this sample are some 170,000 distinct CDR3 sequences, around 63% of which were seen just once. The ten largest clonotypes hold about 42% of the sample.

At the junction V is shortened by 1 base and J by 2 bases, with 12 bases in between. Its CDR3 holds 16 amino acids, cysteine through phenylalanine. The kept DNA is CDR3 alone, 48 bases in frame from the first base. The data are from a study of CD8+CD57+ T cells in acquired aplastic anemia (dated by TCRdb to the late 2010s). Context from the whole study: A mean of around 3.2 ug of DNA, ranging from roughly 0.2 to 30 ug, was extracted from sorted CD4+ and CD8+ cells. A CD8+CD57+ expansion meant a frequency higher than the mean frequency seen in healthy subjects. The paper's findings and limits, for the study overall: Around 30 CD8+ CDR3 sequences were shared between patients and controls but appeared highly expressed in patients and within their immunodominant clones. No significant difference in CD8+ Simpson's diversity was found between patients and healthy controls (P=0.060).

The rearranged segments are TRBV12-3 or TRBV12-4 and TRBJ1-5, and the D gene may be TRBD1, 5 bases matching. The source material was sorted CD4+, CD8+, or CD8+CD57+ T cells (not recorded which) from PBMCs. The clonotype was recovered from a human donor with aplastic anemia. The DNA sequence is TGTGCCAGCAGTTTAGGAGGGGTGGTAGGCAATCAGCCCCAGCATTTT. This is translated as CASSLGGVVGNQPQHF.